A selection of T cell receptor beta chains follows, all from one sample in a study of PD-1 blockade in classical Hodgkin lymphoma. The protocol was immunoSEQ multiplex PCR, while the TCRdb copy is restricted to in-frame clones and leaves out a portion. Here the sample spans around 6,200 clones, approximately 80% being singletons. Specimen: CD4+ T cells from blood, collected at baseline. The receptors were sampled from a human donor with classical Hodgkin lymphoma. Both conserved end residues are part of each CDR3. Fields, in order: clone size, D gene, J gene, V gene, CDR3 DNA, CDR3 protein. A D gene is named only where the DNA matches it firmly. Clone size is not always given. Where it is, it says once, few, many or a class for expanded clones.

NA,NA,TRBJ2-7,TRBV5-4,TGTGCCAGCAGCTTCCCAGGGGACGAGCAGTACTTC,CASSFPGDEQYF
NA,NA,TRBJ2-2,TRBV7-6,TGTGCCAGCAGCTTAGCGCAGGGTCGCGCTTACAGGACCGGGGAGCTGTTTTTT,CASSLAQGRAYRTGELFF
NA,NA,TRBJ2-1,TRBV6-1,TGTGCCAGCAGTGCAGTGAGCCATGAGCAGTTCTTC,CASSAVSHEQFF
NA,NA,TRBJ2-5,TRBV19,TGTGCCAGTAGTTCCCGTGGAGGACAAGAGACCCAGTACTTC,CASSSRGGQETQYF
NA,NA,TRBJ1-1,TRBV13,TGTGCCAGCAGAAAGGTGGGGACGAACACTGAAGCTTTCTTT,CASRKVGTNTEAFF
NA,NA,TRBJ2-3,TRBV4-3,TGCGCCAGCAGCCAAGAATGGGGGGCAGATACGCAGTATTTT,CASSQEWGADTQYF
once,NA,TRBJ1-5,TRBV19,TGTGCCAGTAAAGGGGGGAGACAGGAAAACCAGCCCCAGCATTTT,CASKGGRQENQPQHF
few,TRBD1,TRBJ2-7,TRBV7-9,TGTGCCAGCAGCTCACAGACAGGGATCTACGAGCAGTACTTC,CASSSQTGIYEQYF
once,TRBD1,TRBJ1-2,TRBV28,TGTGCCAGCAGGCTAGGGGGCTTCGGCTACACCTTC,CASRLGGFGYTF
NA,TRBD1,TRBJ2-7,TRBV28,TGTGCCAGCAGATCAGACCGGGACAGCTCCTACGAGCAGTACTTC,CASRSDRDSSYEQYF
NA,NA,TRBJ1-2,TRBV19,TGTGCCAGTAGTACAGTTAACTATGGCTACACCTTC,CASSTVNYGYTF
NA,NA,TRBJ2-3,TRBV11-2,TGTGCCAGCAGCTTAGATAATAGTGGGACGCAGTATTTT,CASSLDNSGTQYF
NA,NA,TRBJ2-7,TRBV28,TGTGCCAGCAGTCCCCTGGGGGCGTTAGACGAGCAGTACTTC,CASSPLGALDEQYF
NA,TRBD2,TRBJ2-7,TRBV30,TGTGCCTGCGCCGGGACTAGCGCTGACGAGCAGTACTTC,CACAGTSADEQYF
once,NA,TRBJ2-5,TRBV7-2,TGTGCCAGCAAAATTTCCCCAGGAGGGGCAGAGACCCAGTACTTC,CASKISPGGAETQYF
NA,TRBD1,TRBJ1-1,TRBV11-3,TGTGCCAGCAGCTTACATGGGACAGGGGGCACTGAAGCTTTCTTT,CASSLHGTGGTEAFF
NA,NA,TRBJ1-3,TRBV23-1,TGCGCCAGCAGTCACCTACAGGGTGGCCCCTCGGGAAACACCATATATTTT,CASSHLQGGPSGNTIYF
NA,TRBD1,TRBJ1-2,TRBV4-3,TGCGCCAGCAGCCAAGATCAACAGGGGAACTATGGCTACACCTTC,CASSQDQQGNYGYTF
few,NA,TRBJ1-6,TRBV4-1,TGCGCCAGCAGCCTTCCGGGGTATAATTCACCCCTCCACTTT,CASSLPGYNSPLHF
NA,TRBD1,TRBJ1-1,TRBV5-5,TGTGCCAGCAGCTTGGATCGGCGTGGACAGGGTAGGAGAGCTTTCTTT,CASSLDRRGQGRRAFF